These T cell receptor beta chains were read from a single sample in a study of T-cell reconstitution after alpha-beta-depleted transplantation in children. TCRdb reprocessed the PCR reads via MiXCR and lists one record per CDR3 protein. The sample gives a few hundred thousand distinct CDR3 sequences, under 30% of which show up once; about 4.8% is in the top ten. Source: PBMCs, mostly from graft donor cells, taken 360 days after TCRalphabeta/CD19-depleted stem cell transplant. The receptors derive from a female patient aged 2-15 years who had a stem cell transplant for congenital amegakaryocytic thrombocytopenia, so the T cells may come from the graft donor. CDR3s include the opening cysteine and the closing phenylalanine or tryptophan. Fields, in order: D gene, V gene, J gene, clone size, CDR3 protein, CDR3 DNA. D genes are given only for firm matches. Rows may omit the clone size; those that give it use once, few, many or a size class.

>-|TRBV15|TRBJ2-3|-
CATSRSGTQQLAQYF
TGTGCCACCAGCAGATCCGGGACTCAGCAACTAGCGCAGTATTTT
>-|TRBV19|TRBJ1-1|-
CASSTTGWNTEAFF
TGTGCCAGTAGTACCACAGGGTGGAACACTGAAGCTTTCTTT
>-|TRBV12-3/TRBV12-4|TRBJ1-3|few
CASGEFGNTIYF
TGTGCCAGCGGGGAGTTTGGAAACACCATATATTTT
>-|TRBV9|TRBJ2-5|-
CASSVAIGETQYF
TGTGCCAGCAGCGTAGCGATCGGGGAGACCCAGTACTTC
>-|TRBV6-5|TRBJ1-6|few
CASSYFITQSPLHF
TGTGCCAGCAGTTACTTTATTACACAGTCACCCCTCCACTTT
>-|TRBV20-1|TRBJ2-1|-
CSVSVINEQFF
TGCAGTGTATCAGTTATTAATGAGCAGTTCTTC
>-|TRBV5-1|TRBJ2-7|-
CASQMGFTSYEQYF
TGCGCCAGCCAGATGGGGTTTACCTCCTACGAGCAGTACTTC
>-|TRBV4-3|TRBJ2-6|-
CASSQDRWGAASGANVLTF
TGCGCCAGCAGCCAAGATCGTTGGGGGGCCGCATCTGGGGCCAACGTCCTGACTTTC
>-|TRBV4-3|TRBJ1-2|-
CASSQDLLRSGGNGYTF
TGCGCCAGCAGCCAAGATCTTCTTAGATCGGGGGGCAATGGCTACACCTTC
>-|TRBV5-1|TRBJ1-5|many
CASSLAGDQPQHF
TGTGCCAGCAGTTTAGCGGGGGATCAGCCCCAGCATTTT
>TRBD2|TRBV20-1|TRBJ2-5|-
CSAHPSGPQETQYF
TGCAGTGCACACCCTAGCGGCCCCCAAGAGACCCAGTACTTC
>TRBD1|TRBV24-1|TRBJ2-2|few
CATSERTGGGGELFF
TGTGCCACCAGTGAAAGGACAGGGGGCGGCGGGGAGCTGTTTTTT
>TRBD2|TRBV28|TRBJ2-5|-
CASSLWAGGTQETQYF
TGTGCCAGCAGTTTATGGGCGGGGGGAACTCAAGAGACCCAGTACTTC
>-|TRBV5-5|TRBJ2-7|once
CASSLPSVSYEQYF
TGTGCCAGCAGTCTACCGAGTGTGTCCTACGAGCAGTACTTC
>-|TRBV20-1|TRBJ2-7|-
CSARGVDYTYEQYF
TGCAGTGCTAGAGGCGTGGACTATACCTACGAGCAGTACTTC
>-|TRBV12-3/TRBV12-4|TRBJ1-1|few
CASSLISVAFF
TGTGCCAGCAGCCTGATCTCGGTAGCTTTCTTT
>TRBD1|TRBV4-1|TRBJ1-5|-
CASSQDWGTGDQPQHF
TGCGCCAGCAGCCAAGATTGGGGGACAGGTGATCAGCCCCAGCATTTT
>-|TRBV27|TRBJ2-1|-
CASSFVTALGRSYNEQFF
TGTGCCAGCAGTTTTGTAACGGCGTTGGGCAGATCCTACAATGAGCAGTTCTTC
>TRBD2|TRBV28|TRBJ2-1|-
CASSHHGLAGGGNEQFF
TGTGCCAGCAGTCACCATGGACTAGCGGGAGGGGGCAATGAGCAGTTCTTC
>TRBD1|TRBV29-1|TRBJ2-5|-
CSVKRQGRETQYF
TGCAGCGTCAAGAGACAGGGTCGAGAGACCCAGTACTTC
>-|TRBV12-3/TRBV12-4|TRBJ2-3|few
CASTLHGGAPTDTQYF
TGTGCCAGCACCCTCCATGGCGGGGCGCCCACAGATACGCAGTATTTT
>-|TRBV4-3|TRBJ2-3|few
CASSQDGRGAYTDTQYF
TGCGCCAGCAGCCAAGATGGGCGAGGGGCATACACAGATACGCAGTATTTT
>TRBD2|TRBV28|TRBJ2-2|few
CASIGQAGLTGELFF
TGTGCCAGCATCGGACAAGCGGGACTCACCGGGGAGCTGTTTTTT
>-|TRBV4-1|TRBJ2-2|-
CASSQAEDTGELFF
TGCGCCAGCAGCCAAGCTGAGGACACCGGGGAGCTGTTTTTT
>-|TRBV28|TRBJ2-7|medium-sized
CASSLGYEQYF
TGTGCCAGCAGTTTAGGGTACGAGCAGTACTTC
>-|TRBV5-5|TRBJ2-7|-
CASSSRTESYEQYF
TGTGCCAGCAGCTCCCGGACGGAGTCCTACGAGCAGTACTTC
>-|TRBV12-3/TRBV12-4|TRBJ1-2|-
CASTAGNNYGYTF
TGTGCCAGCACGGCCGGAAATAACTATGGCTACACCTTC
>-|TRBV10-3|TRBJ2-7|-
CATRLTDTYEQYF
TGTGCCACTCGACTGACGGATACCTACGAGCAGTACTTC
>-|TRBV6-2/TRBV6-3|TRBJ2-7|few
CASRNGYEQYF
TGTGCCAGCAGAAACGGATACGAGCAGTACTTC
>-|TRBV7-9|TRBJ1-1|few
CASRGRNTEAFF
TGTGCCAGCAGGGGACGGAACACTGAAGCTTTCTTT
>-|TRBV29-1|TRBJ2-2|many
CSVGATGELFF
TGCAGCGTAGGGGCCACCGGGGAGCTGTTTTTT
>TRBD2|TRBV5-1|TRBJ2-7|few
CASSWTVAGAESSYEQYF
TGCGCCAGCAGCTGGACGGTAGCGGGGGCCGAAAGCTCCTACGAGCAGTACTTC
>TRBD2|TRBV15|TRBJ2-7|-
CATSPKGLAGVFEQYF
TGTGCCACCAGCCCAAAGGGACTAGCGGGAGTATTCGAGCAGTACTTC
>TRBD1|TRBV5-5|TRBJ2-7|few
CASSLGQGLYEQYF
TGTGCCAGCAGCCTGGGACAGGGCCTTTACGAGCAGTACTTC
>-|TRBV5-1|TRBJ2-7|many
CASKTGPDYEQYF
TGCGCCAGCAAAACGGGACCAGACTACGAGCAGTACTTC
>-|TRBV15|TRBJ2-1|-
CATSLQGASNEQFF
TGTGCCACCAGTTTACAGGGAGCTTCCAATGAGCAGTTCTTC
>-|TRBV6-5|TRBJ2-7|-
CASSYSPGTGFYEQYF
TGTGCCAGCAGTTACTCCCCCGGGACTGGTTTCTACGAGCAGTACTTC
>-|TRBV28|TRBJ2-5|few
CASSLQDGRQETQYF
TGTGCCAGCAGTTTACAGGACGGGCGGCAAGAGACCCAGTACTTC
>TRBD2|TRBV7-6|TRBJ2-5|-
CASSLRTSGAKGETQYF
TGTGCCAGCAGCTTAAGGACTAGCGGGGCCAAAGGGGAGACCCAGTACTTC
>-|TRBV9|TRBJ2-5|-
CASSVGTQLGETQYF
TGTGCCAGCAGCGTAGGGACACAACTCGGGGAGACCCAGTACTTC
>-|TRBV5-1|TRBJ2-7|many
CASSLEDGSYEQYF
TGCGCCAGCAGCTTGGAGGACGGTTCCTACGAGCAGTACTTC
>-|TRBV12-3/TRBV12-4|TRBJ2-5|-
CASPPASNRRWETQYF
TGTGCCAGCCCTCCGGCTAGCAATCGAAGGTGGGAGACCCAGTACTTC
>TRBD1|TRBV6-5|TRBJ2-6|-
CASSLRGQGSGANVLTF
TGTGCCAGCAGTTTGAGAGGACAGGGGTCTGGGGCCAACGTCCTGACTTTC
>-|TRBV6-5|TRBJ1-2|-
CASSYQGGYTF
TGTGCCAGCAGTTATCAGGGGGGCTACACCTTC
>-|TRBV4-1|TRBJ1-5|few
CASSQVSGPNQPQHF
TGCGCCAGCAGCCAAGTGTCGGGGCCCAATCAGCCCCAGCATTTT
>-|TRBV6-1|TRBJ2-3|many
CASRGIASDTQYF
TGTGCCAGCAGGGGAATAGCTTCAGATACGCAGTATTTT
>-|TRBV16|TRBJ1-6|-
CASSQGALNSPLHF
TGTGCCAGCAGCCAGGGGGCGCTTAATTCACCCCTCCACTTT
>TRBD1|TRBV15|TRBJ1-2|-
CATRKTGVVGSGGYTF
TGTGCCACCCGGAAAACAGGGGTAGTGGGATCTGGTGGCTACACCTTC
>-|TRBV20-1|TRBJ1-1|-
CSALSRGPEAFF
TGCAGTGCTTTGAGCAGGGGCCCTGAAGCTTTCTTT
>-|TRBV7-2|TRBJ2-7|-
CASSLAVRGEQYF
TGTGCCAGCAGCTTAGCGGTTCGCGGCGAGCAGTACTTC
>-|TRBV28|TRBJ2-6|few
CASSFYMQPGKSGANVLTF
TGTGCCAGCAGTTTTTATATGCAACCAGGAAAGTCTGGGGCCAACGTCCTGACTTTC